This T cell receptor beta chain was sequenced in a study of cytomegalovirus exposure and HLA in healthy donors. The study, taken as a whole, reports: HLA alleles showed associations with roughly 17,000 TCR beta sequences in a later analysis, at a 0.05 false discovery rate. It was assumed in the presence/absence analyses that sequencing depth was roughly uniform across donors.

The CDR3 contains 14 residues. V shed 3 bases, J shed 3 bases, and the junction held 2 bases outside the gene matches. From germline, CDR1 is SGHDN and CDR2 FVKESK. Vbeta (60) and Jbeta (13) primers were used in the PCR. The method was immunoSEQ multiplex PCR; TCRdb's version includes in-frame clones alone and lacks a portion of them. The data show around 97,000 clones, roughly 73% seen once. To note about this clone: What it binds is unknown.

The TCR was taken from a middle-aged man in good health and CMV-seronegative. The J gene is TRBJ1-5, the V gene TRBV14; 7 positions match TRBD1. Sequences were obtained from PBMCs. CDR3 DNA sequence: TGTGCCAGCAGCCAGGGACAGTCCAATCAGCCCCAGCATTTT. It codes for CASSQGQSNQPQHF. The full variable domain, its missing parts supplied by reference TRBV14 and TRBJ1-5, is EAGVTQFPSHSVIEKGQTVTLRCDPISGHDNLYWYRRVMGKEIKFLLHFVKESKQDESGMPNNRFLAERTGGTYSTLKVQPAELEDSGVYFCASSQGQSNQPQHFGDGTRLSIL.